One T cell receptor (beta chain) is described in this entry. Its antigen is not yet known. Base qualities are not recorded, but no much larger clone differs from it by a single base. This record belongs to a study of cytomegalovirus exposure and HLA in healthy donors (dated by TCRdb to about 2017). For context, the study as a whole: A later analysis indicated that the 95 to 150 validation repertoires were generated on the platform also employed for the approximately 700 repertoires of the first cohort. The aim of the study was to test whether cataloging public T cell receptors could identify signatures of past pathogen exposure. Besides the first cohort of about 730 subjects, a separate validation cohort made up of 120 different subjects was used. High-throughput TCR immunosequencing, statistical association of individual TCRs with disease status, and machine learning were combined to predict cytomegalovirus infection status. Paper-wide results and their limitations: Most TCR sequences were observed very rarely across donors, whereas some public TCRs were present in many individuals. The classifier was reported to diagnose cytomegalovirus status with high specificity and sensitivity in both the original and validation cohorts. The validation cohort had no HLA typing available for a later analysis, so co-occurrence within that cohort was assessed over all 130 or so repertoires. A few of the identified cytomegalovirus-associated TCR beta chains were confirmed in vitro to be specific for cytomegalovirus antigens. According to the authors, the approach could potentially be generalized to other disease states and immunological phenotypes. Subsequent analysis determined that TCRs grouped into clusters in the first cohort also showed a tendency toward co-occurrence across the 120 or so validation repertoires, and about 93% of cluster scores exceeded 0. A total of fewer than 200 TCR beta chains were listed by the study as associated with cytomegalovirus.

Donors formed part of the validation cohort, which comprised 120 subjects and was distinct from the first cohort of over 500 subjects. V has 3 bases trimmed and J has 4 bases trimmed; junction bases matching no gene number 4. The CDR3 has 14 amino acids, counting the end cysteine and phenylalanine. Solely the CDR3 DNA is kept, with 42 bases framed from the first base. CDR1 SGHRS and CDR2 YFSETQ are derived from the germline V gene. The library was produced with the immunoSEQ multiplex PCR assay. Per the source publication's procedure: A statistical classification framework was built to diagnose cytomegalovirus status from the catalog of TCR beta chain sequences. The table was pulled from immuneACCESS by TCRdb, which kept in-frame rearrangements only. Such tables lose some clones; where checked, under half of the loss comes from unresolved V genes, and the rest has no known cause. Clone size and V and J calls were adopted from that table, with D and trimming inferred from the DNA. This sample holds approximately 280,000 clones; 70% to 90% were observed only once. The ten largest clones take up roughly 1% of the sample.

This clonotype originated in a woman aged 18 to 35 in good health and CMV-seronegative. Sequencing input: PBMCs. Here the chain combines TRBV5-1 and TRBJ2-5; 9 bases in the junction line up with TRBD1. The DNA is TGCGCCAGCAGCTCTGGACAGGGGAGAGAGACCCAGTACTTC. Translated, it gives CASSSGQGRETQYF.